One sample yielded the 23 T cell receptor beta chains listed below, sequenced in a study of OX40 agonist ivuxolimab in advanced cancers. Sequencing was performed with immunoSEQ multiplex PCR; in TCRdb, only in-frame clones are kept and a portion is missing. The table records tens of thousands of clones, over 70% of them present only once. Material: CD4+ or CD8+ T cells sorted from blood, obtained in a trial of the OX40 agonist ivuxolimab. These receptors originate from an adult with an advanced solid tumor such as melanoma, head and neck, liver or kidney cancer.

This clone has just one count. The V gene is TRBV7-8, the J gene TRBJ2-7; no definite D call. V gave up 4 bases and J gave up 4 bases, with 8 bases separating them. This CDR3 contains 12 residues. Per the germline V gene, CDR1 is SGHVS and CDR2 is FQNEAQ. CDR3 residues: CASSSPLYEQYF. CDR3 coding DNA: TGTGCCAGCAGCTCCCCCCTGTACGAGCAGTACTTC.

The chain couples TRBV18 to TRBJ2-5, with D possibly matching TRBD2 (5 bases). V gave up 3 bases and J gave up 4 bases, with 9 bases separating them. Germline CDR1 is KGHSH and CDR2 is LQKENI. The CDR3 consists of 13 residues. CDR3 in amino acids: CASSPRDGETQYF. CDR3 DNA sequence: TGTGCCAGCTCACCCCGGGATGGAGAGACCCAGTACTTC.

In this sample, this clone turned up a few times. This rearrangement joins TRBV6-5 to TRBJ1-6; D is unresolved. This CDR3 is built from 14 residues. The V end was cut by 0 bases, the J end by 2 bases, with 2 bases between. Germline-derived CDR1 and CDR2 are MNHEY and SVGAGI. The CDR3, as DNA: TGTGCCAGCAGTTACTCTCCCTATAATTCACCCCTCCACTTT. Translation gives CASSYSPYNSPLHF.

This clone appeared a few times. The rearrangement joins TRBV18 to TRBJ1-1; 9 nucleotides align to TRBD1. The junction had 7 bases not matched to a gene; V was cut back by 4 bases and J by 1 base. Germline CDR1 KGHSH, CDR2 LQKENI. The CDR3 length is 16 residues. The CDR3 reads CASSLGTGQGNTEAFF. The CDR3 DNA reads TGTGCCAGCTCACTCGGGACAGGGCAGGGGAACACTGAAGCTTTCTTT.

This clone was observed once. This chain links TRBV19 with TRBJ2-5, with TRBD1 matching over 10 bases. The J segment lost 3 bases and the V segment lost 4 bases, leaving 8 bases of the junction unmatched. The germline V gene encodes CDR1 LNHDA and CDR2 SQIVND (reference sequence). CDR3 length equals 16 residues. CDR3 region: CASSTPGTGDKETQYF. The CDR3 region has the DNA TGTGCCAGTAGTACCCCCGGGACAGGGGACAAAGAGACCCAGTACTTC.

V and J are TRBV5-6 and TRBJ2-5; 10 bases line up with TRBD2. The length of the CDR3 is 17 residues. The J segment lost 0 bases and the V segment lost 5 bases, leaving 10 bases of the junction unmatched. Germline-derived CDR1 and CDR2 are SGHDT and YYEEEE. DNA for the CDR3: TGTGCCAGCAGTCTAAGCGGGAGGGTCCTGTACCAAGAGACCCAGTACTTC. It is translated as CASSLSGRVLYQETQYF. Filled out from reference TRBV5-6 and TRBJ2-5, the complete variable domain reads DAGVTQSPTHLIKTRGQQVTLRCSPKSGHDTVSWYQQALGQGPQFIFQYYEEEERQRGNFPDRFSGHQFPNYSSELNVNALLLGDSALYLCASSLSGRVLYQETQYFGPGTRLLVL.

The chain has TRBV18 and TRBJ1-1, with 11 positions matching TRBD1. CDR1 and CDR2 from the germline V gene are KGHSH and LQKENI. Trimming took 3 bases from V and 5 from J; bases not matched to a gene: 5. The CDR3 length is 15 residues. The CDR3: CASSPRTGGWTEAFF. CDR3 DNA sequence: TGTGCCAGCTCACCCCGGACAGGGGGCTGGACTGAAGCTTTCTTT.

This sequence joins TRBV11-2 and TRBJ2-5; 8 nucleotides agree with TRBD2. CDR1 is SGHAT and CDR2 is FQNNGV in the germline V gene. V shed 1 base, J shed 5 bases, and the junction held 9 bases outside the gene matches. CDR3 size: 16 residues. CDR3 sequence: CASSLVGGRRGETQYF. CDR3 bases: TGTGCCAGCAGCTTAGTAGGCGGGAGGCGCGGGGAGACCCAGTACTTC. Combining the CDR3 with reference TRBV11-2 and TRBJ2-5 gives the whole variable domain EAGVAQSPRYKIIEKRQSVAFWCNPISGHATLYWYQQILGQGPKLLIQFQNNGVVDDSQLPKDRFSAERLKGVDSTLKIQPAKLEDSAVYLCASSLVGGRRGETQYFGPGTRLLVL.

The chain is built from TRBV21-1 and TRBJ2-6; TRBD1, the D gene given by the table, was not confirmed from the DNA. TRBV21-1 is marked as a pseudogene. This CDR3 is 18 amino acids long. The CDR3 loop reads CASSPRDRERAGANVLTF. The CDR3 DNA sequence: TGTGCCAGCAGCCCAAGGGACAGGGAAAGGGCTGGGGCCAACGTCCTGACTTTC.

The chain combines TRBV11-2 with TRBJ2-1; no clear D gene. There are 14 residues in the CDR3. Germline CDR1 is SGHAT and CDR2 is FQNNGV. V lost 3 bases to trimming and J lost 10 bases, with 16 bases between them. The CDR3 loop is CASSLGDGFGEQFF. The CDR3 coding sequence is TGTGCCAGCAGCTTGGGCGACGGATTTGGAGAGCAGTTCTTC.

This chain uses TRBV19 with TRBJ2-1; no clear D gene. The V end was cut by 6 bases, the J end by 0 bases, with 15 bases between. CDR3 length equals 16 residues. From germline, CDR1 is LNHDA and CDR2 SQIVND (reference sequence). The CDR3 region has the DNA TGTGCCAGTAGATATGACTCCTCGAGCTCCTACAATGAGCAGTTCTTC. Translated: CASRYDSSSSYNEQFF.

The rearrangement links TRBV13 to TRBJ2-2; TRBD1 might be the D (5 bases). CDR3 length: 15 residues. Trimming stripped 5 bases from V and 3 bases from J, with 13 bases between. Germline V lookup: CDR1 PRHDT, CDR2 FYEKMQ (reference sequence). The CDR3 sequence: CASSVSGRDTGELFF. The CDR3 DNA reads as TGTGCCAGCAGCGTCTCGGGCAGGGACACCGGGGAGCTGTTTTTT. Using reference TRBV13 and TRBJ2-2 for the parts outside the CDR3, the full variable domain is AAGVIQSPRHLIKEKRETATLKCYPIPRHDTVYWYQQGPGQDPQFLISFYEKMQSDKGSIPDRFSAQQFSDYHSELNMSSLELGDSALYFCASSVSGRDTGELFFGEGSRLTVL.

V gene TRBV5-1 combines with J gene TRBJ2-1, with D possibly TRBD1 on 6 matching bases. The V gene's germline CDR1 is SGHRS and CDR2 YFSETQ. With 0 bases removed from V and 8 bases from J, the gap between germline ends came to 12 bases. The length of the CDR3 is 14 residues. CDR3 sequence: CASSLVLQGDEQFF. As DNA, the CDR3 is TGCGCCAGCAGCTTGGTTTTACAGGGCGATGAGCAGTTCTTC.

The genes are TRBV11-2 and TRBJ1-6; TRBD1 matches 7 bases. CDR1 SGHAT and CDR2 FQNNGV come from the germline V gene. This CDR3 has 16 residues. Trimming took 2 bases from V and 3 from J; bases not matched to a gene: 4. CDR3 sequence: CASSLTTGYYNSPLHF. In DNA form, the CDR3 reads TGTGCCAGCAGCTTAACGACAGGGTACTATAATTCACCCCTCCACTTT.

V gene TRBV21-1 combines with J gene TRBJ1-1. TRBV21-1 is an annotated pseudogene. This CDR3 has 18 residues. The CDR3 region has the DNA TGTGCCAGCAGCAAAGCAAGAGGGGAGGATACCTGGGTGACTGAAGCTTTCTTT. Translation: CASSKARGEDTWVTEAFF.

Regarding this clone: A much bigger clone sits one base away, suggesting this may be a read error. As the CDR3 is not closed by the conserved phenylalanine or tryptophan, this likely results from a read error. The rearrangement uses TRBV11-2 and TRBJ2-7; 10 bases match TRBD2. CDR1 and CDR2 (germline): SGHAT, FQNNGV. The trim removed 5 bases at V and 6 bases at J, leaving 13 bases unmatched. The CDR3 runs to 16 residues. CDR3 bases: TGTGCCAGCAGCCCCCACACTACTAGCGGGACTACCGAGCAGTACCTC. It is translated as CASSPHTTSGTTEQYL.

This chain uses TRBV2 with TRBJ2-1; D not resolved. From germline, CDR1 is SNHLY and CDR2 FYNNEI. The CDR3 is made up of 12 amino acids. With 2 bases removed from V and 8 bases from J, the gap between germline ends came to 7 bases. The CDR3: CASSELGYEQFF. CDR3 nucleotide sequence: TGTGCCAGCAGTGAATTGGGATATGAGCAGTTCTTC.

The rearrangement joins TRBV2 to TRBJ1-2, with TRBD1 matching over 9 bases. V lost 7 bases, J lost 8 bases, and 5 bases stayed unmatched. Germline-derived CDR1 and CDR2 are SNHLY and FYNNEI. The CDR3 is made up of 12 amino acids. The CDR3 here is CASTGTGQGYTF. Written as DNA, the CDR3 is TGTGCCAGCACGGGGACAGGGCAGGGCTACACCTTC.

The V call is TRBV14, the J call TRBJ1-2; D gene uncertain. Germline assignment: CDR1 SGHDN and CDR2 FVKESK. The CDR3 sequence is 16 residues long. V was pared by 4 bases and J by 5 bases, with 20 bases between. CDR3 region: CASSRRRSVHPYGYTF. CDR3 DNA: TGTGCCAGCAGCCGTAGACGTTCGGTCCACCCTTATGGCTACACCTTC.

J is TRBJ1-1 and V is TRBV4-1; 8 nucleotides align to TRBD1. Germline V gives CDR1 MGHRA, CDR2 YSYEKL. The CDR3 sequence is 17 residues long. Germline trimming cut 0 bases from V and 3 bases from J; bases unmatched to any gene: 9. CDR3 coding DNA: TGCGCCAGCAGCCAAGATAGAGTGACAGGGGAGGACACTGAAGCTTTCTTT. Translation: CASSQDRVTGEDTEAFF.

For the CDR3, the DNA is TGTGCCAGTAGTAACGGGGTGGGCAAAAACATTCAGTACTTC. It yields the protein CASSNGVGKNIQYF. The V call is TRBV19, the J call TRBJ2-4; D is possibly TRBD2 (5 bases). The V gene's germline CDR1 is LNHDA and CDR2 SQIVND (reference sequence). There are 14 residues in the CDR3. V was shortened by 4 bases and J by 3 bases, with 10 bases between the two germline ends.

The chain joins TRBV19 to TRBJ1-1; D possibly corresponds to TRBD1 (5 bases). Germline lookup yields CDR1 LNHDA and CDR2 SQIVND (reference sequence). The CDR3 has 15 residues. Trimming stripped 7 bases from V and 1 base from J, with 16 bases between. For the CDR3, the DNA is TGTGCCAGTACGGAATGGGGGGGGACGAACACTGAAGCTTTCTTT. Its protein product is CASTEWGGTNTEAFF.

The rearrangement joins TRBV2 to TRBJ2-7; 7 bases are a match to TRBD1. The trim removed 6 bases at V and 7 bases at J, leaving 12 bases unmatched. Germline V gene data show CDR1 as SNHLY and CDR2 as FYNNEI. This CDR3 has 14 residues. CDR3 residues: CASRQTGNSLEQYF. The CDR3 bases are TGTGCCAGCAGACAGACAGGGAACTCCCTGGAGCAGTACTTC.